These 5 T cell receptor beta chains were all obtained from the same sample, sequenced in a study of blood T cell repertoires in COVID-19. Here immunoSEQ multiplex PCR was the method, and the copy in TCRdb shows in-frame clones only, minus some. The sample has roughly 200,000 clones, around 84% seen once. The sequenced sample was peripheral blood. The source is a woman older than 75 with acute or convalescent COVID-19.

The chain combines TRBV10-3 with TRBJ2-1; possibly TRBD1 for D (6 bases). Germline values: CDR1 ENHRY, CDR2 SYGVKD. The CDR3 runs to 16 residues. Trimming pared 0 bases from V and 4 bases from J, leaving 13 bases between. The CDR3 loop reads CAISESRGGLYNEQFF. The CDR3 bases are TGTGCCATCAGTGAGTCGAGAGGGGGTTTATACAATGAGCAGTTCTTC.

The chain combines TRBV11-2 with TRBJ1-5, with a possible D match to TRBD1 (6 bases). V was trimmed by 3 bases and J by 4 bases, leaving 13 bases between them. This CDR3 is 15 amino acids long. Germline CDR1 reads SGHAT; CDR2 reads FQNNGV. CDR3 amino acids: CASSFEGGGNQPQHF. DNA of the CDR3: TGTGCCAGCAGCTTCGAGGGGGGGGGTAATCAGCCCCAGCATTTT.

This chain links TRBV6-6 with TRBJ1-1, with 7 positions matching TRBD1. Germline lookup yields CDR1 MNHNY and CDR2 SVGAGI (reference sequence). V dropped 2 bases and J dropped 5; count of bases not matched to a gene: 8. This CDR3 spans 15 amino acids. CDR3 DNA sequence: TGTGCCAGCAGTTACGGACAGGATCCTATTACTGAAGCTTTCTTT. Translating gives CASSYGQDPITEAFF.

This rearrangement joins TRBV9 to TRBJ2-1; 12 nucleotides line up with TRBD2. This CDR3 region has 17 residues. J was trimmed by 2 bases and V by 3 bases; bases with no gene match: 6. Germline V gene sequence: CDR1 SGDLS, CDR2 YYNGEE. DNA of the CDR3: TGTGCCAGCAGCGCCCAAAGGACTAGCGGGGCCTACAATGAGCAGTTCTTC. Its protein product is CASSAQRTSGAYNEQFF.

V is TRBV10-3 and J is TRBJ1-2, with a possible D match to TRBD1 (6 bases). Trimming removed 3 bases from V and 7 bases from J, with 12 bases in between. Germline loops: CDR1 ENHRY, CDR2 SYGVKD. This CDR3 contains 13 residues. CDR3 in amino acids: CAISEGQIGGYTF. The DNA of the CDR3 is TGTGCCATCAGTGAAGGACAGATAGGTGGCTACACCTTC.